This T cell receptor (beta chain) was captured by sequencing in a study of blood T cell repertoires in COVID-19. Across the whole study: Both acute and convalescent COVID-19 samples were obtained from the United States, Italy and Spain.

Per the germline V gene, CDR1 is SNHLY and CDR2 is FYNNEI. V shed 7 bases, J shed 7 bases, and the junction held 11 bases outside the gene matches. The CDR3 totals 14 residues. The method was immunoSEQ multiplex PCR; TCRdb's version includes in-frame clones alone and lacks a portion of them. The sample lists about 250,000 clones; roughly 85% were seen once. Material for sequencing was peripheral blood. The sequence derives from a man younger than 35 with active or convalescent COVID-19. The rearrangement joins TRBV2 to TRBJ1-2, with 8 bases lining up with TRBD1. The CDR3 DNA follows: TGTGCCAGCACCTCCCCCCGGACAGGGCCTGGCTACACCTTC. As protein: CASTSPRTGPGYTF.